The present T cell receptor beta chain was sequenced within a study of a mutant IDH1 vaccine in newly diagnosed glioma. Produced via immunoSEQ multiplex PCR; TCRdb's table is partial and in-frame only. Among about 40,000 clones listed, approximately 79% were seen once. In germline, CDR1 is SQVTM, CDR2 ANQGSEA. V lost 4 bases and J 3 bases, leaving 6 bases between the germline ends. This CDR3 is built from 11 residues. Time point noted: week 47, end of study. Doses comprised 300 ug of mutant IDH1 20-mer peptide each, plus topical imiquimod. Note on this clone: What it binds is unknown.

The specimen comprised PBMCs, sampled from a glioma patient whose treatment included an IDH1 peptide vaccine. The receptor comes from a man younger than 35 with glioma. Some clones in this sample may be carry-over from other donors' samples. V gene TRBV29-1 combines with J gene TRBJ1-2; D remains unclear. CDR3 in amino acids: CSVVKYYGYTF. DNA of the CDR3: TGCAGCGTTGTGAAGTACTATGGCTACACCTTC. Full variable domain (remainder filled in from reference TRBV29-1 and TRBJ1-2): SAVISQKPSRDICQRGTSLTIQCQVDSQVTMMFWYRQQPGQSLTLIATANQGSEATYESGFVIDKFPISRPNLTFSTLTVSNMSPEDSSIYLCSVVKYYGYTFGSGTRLTVV.